Below, 2 T cell receptor beta chains from the same sample are listed, as sequenced in a study of blood T cell repertoires in COVID-19. Sequencing was performed with immunoSEQ multiplex PCR; in TCRdb, only in-frame clones are kept and a portion is missing. There are about 110,000 clones in the sample; 76% occur only once, and 6.2% lies in the top ten. Sample: peripheral blood. The receptor set was obtained from a man at least 80 years old with COVID-19, enrolled during active disease.

This clone was detected once. The V and J genes are TRBV5-4 and TRBJ2-1; D may be TRBD2 (5 bases). Looked up from germline, CDR1 is SGHNT and CDR2 is YYREEE (reference sequence). The V end lost 4 bases, the J end lost 7 bases, and 24 bases lay between the germline ends. This CDR3 is built from 17 residues. The CDR3 reads CASSLPLSWEKWNEQFF. In DNA form, the CDR3 reads TGTGCCAGCAGCCTTCCTTTATCGTGGGAGAAGTGGAATGAGCAGTTCTTC.

This rearrangement joins TRBV7-2 to TRBJ1-4, with D perhaps TRBD1 (6 bases). The CDR3 extends over 13 amino acids. Trimming removed 5 bases from V and 7 bases from J, with 11 bases in between. Germline loops: CDR1 SGHTA, CDR2 FQGNSA. This chain's CDR3 is CASSRGQFEKLFF. In nucleotides, the CDR3 is TGTGCCAGCAGCAGAGGACAGTTTGAAAAACTGTTTTTT. Drawing the rest from reference TRBV7-2 and TRBJ1-4, the complete variable domain is GAGVSQSPSNKVTEKGKDVELRCDPISGHTALYWYRQSLGQGLEFLIYFQGNSAPDKSGLPSDRFSAERTGGSVSTLTIQRTQQEDSAVYLCASSRGQFEKLFFGSGTQLSVL.